Listed below are T cell receptor beta chains from one sample, sequenced in a study of T cells in Graves' hyperthyroidism and ophthalmopathy. TCRdb reprocessed the multiplex PCR reads with MiXCR, giving one entry per CDR3 protein. The sample holds about 290,000 distinct CDR3 sequences; roughly 14% are singletons and the top ten take 6.5% to 10%. The source material was blood. Every receptor here comes from a woman in her twenties or thirties with Graves' hyperthyroidism that later progressed to Graves' ophthalmopathy. The CDR3 runs from the conserved cysteine through the conserved F or W. A D gene is named only where the DNA matches it firmly. Some rows have no size entry. The others give once, few or many, or a class for an expanded clone.

D gene,V gene,clone size,J gene,CDR3 protein,CDR3 DNA
.,TRBV27,many,TRBJ1-5,CASSFSGPINQPQHF,TGTGCCAGCAGTTTCTCGGGACCCATCAATCAGCCCCAGCATTTT
.,TRBV11-2,many,TRBJ2-1,CASSYYLYGGADNEQFF,TGTGCCAGCAGCTACTACCTTTATGGGGGCGCGGACAATGAGCAGTTCTTC
.,TRBV3-1,many,TRBJ2-1,CASSQEGLSEQFF,TGTGCCAGCAGCCAAGAGGGACTTTCTGAGCAGTTCTTC
.,TRBV6-2/TRBV6-3,many,TRBJ2-5,CASSYGEETQYF,TGTGCCAGCAGTTACGGCGAAGAGACCCAGTACTTC
.,TRBV19,few,TRBJ2-2,CASHLDRLYAGELFF,TGTGCCAGCCACTTAGATCGCCTGTATGCCGGGGAGCTGTTTTTT
TRBD1,TRBV6-1,few,TRBJ1-6,CASSGQGANSPLHF,TGTGCCAGCAGTGGACAGGGGGCCAATTCACCCCTCCACTTT
.,TRBV6-1,many,TRBJ1-2,CASSDRNLLYGYTF,TGTGCCAGCAGCGACAGGAATCTACTCTATGGCTACACCTTC
.,TRBV24-1,many,TRBJ2-3,CAIQATTSTDTQYF,TGTGCCATCCAGGCCACCACTAGCACAGATACGCAGTATTTT
.,TRBV19,few,TRBJ2-2,CASRVSGPGELFF,TGTGCCAGTAGGGTATCAGGGCCCGGGGAGCTGTTTTTT
.,TRBV20-1,many,TRBJ2-7,CSARTGVGYEQYF,TGCAGTGCTAGAACGGGGGTCGGCTACGAGCAGTACTTC
.,TRBV20-1,many,TRBJ2-7,CSARGKGEQYF,TGCAGTGCTAGAGGGAAGGGCGAGCAGTACTTC
.,TRBV20-1,.,TRBJ2-3,CSALGRRGADTQYF,TGCAGTGCTTTGGGCCGGCGGGGCGCAGATACGCAGTATTTT
.,TRBV19,few,TRBJ1-5,CASSISQGPQPQHF,TGTGCCAGTAGTATCTCACAGGGCCCCCAGCCCCAGCATTTT
.,TRBV7-9,many,TRBJ2-3,CASSLAPGWPDTQYF,TGTGCCAGCAGCTTAGCGCCGGGGTGGCCAGATACGCAGTATTTT
TRBD1,TRBV7-6,.,TRBJ1-2,CASSLSLTGAYGYTF,TGTGCCAGCAGCTTATCGCTTACAGGGGCCTATGGCTACACCTTC
.,TRBV6-6,many,TRBJ2-7,CASSYFGYEQYF,TGTGCCAGCAGTTACTTCGGGTACGAGCAGTACTTC
.,TRBV28,many,TRBJ2-7,CASSSGTLTYEQYF,TGTGCCAGCAGTTCCGGGACACTTACCTACGAGCAGTACTTC
TRBD2,TRBV12-3/TRBV12-4,.,TRBJ2-1,CASTKRGSYNEQFF,TGTGCCAGCACTAAGCGGGGGTCCTACAATGAGCAGTTCTTC
.,TRBV3-1,few,TRBJ2-3,CASSQKERAGTDTQYF,TGTGCCAGCAGCCAAAAAGAACGGGCAGGCACAGATACGCAGTATTTT
.,TRBV7-8,many,TRBJ1-1,CASSPGQMNTEAFF,TGTGCCAGCAGCCCAGGACAGATGAACACTGAAGCTTTCTTT
.,TRBV19,many,TRBJ1-1,CASSDSLNTEAFF,TGTGCCAGCAGCGACAGTCTGAACACTGAAGCTTTCTTT
TRBD2,TRBV20-1,many,TRBJ2-1,CSARDLASGYNEQFF,TGCAGTGCTAGAGATCTAGCTAGCGGCTACAATGAGCAGTTCTTC
.,TRBV12-5,few,TRBJ2-2,CASGFPEGGENTGELFF,TGTGCTAGTGGTTTTCCCGAGGGGGGAGAAAACACCGGGGAGCTGTTTTTT
.,TRBV7-8,many,TRBJ2-7,CASSLARTLYEQYF,TGTGCCAGCAGCTTAGCAAGGACGCTCTACGAGCAGTACTTC
.,TRBV2,many,TRBJ1-5,CASKEGTANQPQHF,TGTGCCAGCAAAGAGGGGACCGCGAATCAGCCCCAGCATTTT
.,TRBV7-2,many,TRBJ2-7,CASSLDVQLYEQYF,TGTGCCAGCAGCTTAGACGTACAGCTCTACGAGCAGTACTTC
TRBD2,TRBV4-2,.,TRBJ2-7,CASSQGLSGGRNEGYEQYF,TGTGCCAGCAGCCAAGGTCTGTCCGGCGGGAGGAATGAGGGTTACGAGCAGTACTTC
TRBD1,TRBV7-8,many,TRBJ2-7,CASSQGQGASTYEQYF,TGTGCCAGCAGCCAAGGACAGGGGGCCTCTACGTACGAGCAGTACTTC
.,TRBV3-1,many,TRBJ2-3,CASSQDYPGTVSTDTQYF,TGTGCCAGCAGCCAAGATTATCCCGGGACGGTTAGCACAGATACGCAGTATTTT
.,TRBV27,many,TRBJ2-3,CASRARPGVSTDTQYF,TGTGCCAGCAGGGCGAGGCCGGGGGTGAGCACAGATACGCAGTATTTT
TRBD2,TRBV12-5,many,TRBJ2-7,CASVCFRSREVRAEQYF,TGTGCTAGTGTATGTTTTAGGTCGCGGGAGGTTCGAGCGGAGCAGTACTTC
TRBD1,TRBV5-1,many,TRBJ2-7,CASSPGQGSHEQYF,TGCGCCAGCAGCCCCGGACAGGGTTCCCACGAGCAGTACTTC
.,TRBV2,many,TRBJ1-3,CASSERGGSGNTIYF,TGTGCCAGCAGTGAGCGGGGGGGCTCTGGAAACACCATATATTTT
.,TRBV27,many,TRBJ2-7,CASSLSGGRAYEQYF,TGTGCCAGCAGTTTAAGTGGAGGGCGCGCCTACGAGCAGTACTTC
.,TRBV29-1,few,TRBJ2-6,CSVVMGANVLTF,TGCAGCGTTGTAATGGGGGCCAACGTCCTGACTTTC
.,TRBV12-3/TRBV12-4,many,TRBJ1-1,CASSAPHTEAFF,TGTGCCAGCAGTGCGCCTCACACTGAAGCTTTCTTT
.,TRBV27,.,TRBJ2-7,CATPPGTDIYEQYF,TGTGCCACCCCCCCCGGGACGGACATCTACGAGCAGTACTTC
.,TRBV29-1,many,TRBJ2-6,CSVGGAVSSGANVLTF,TGCAGCGTCGGCGGGGCAGTCAGCTCTGGGGCCAACGTCCTGACTTTC
TRBD2,TRBV29-1,.,TRBJ2-7,CSVERAGGGYEQYF,TGCAGCGTTGAACGGGCGGGAGGGGGTTACGAGCAGTACTTC
.,TRBV4-3,.,TRBJ1-6,CASSQDDVRNSPLHF,TGCGCCAGCAGCCAAGATGATGTGAGAAATTCACCCCTCCACTTT
TRBD1,TRBV20-1,many,TRBJ2-4,CSASRTGGIGNIQYF,TGCAGTGCTAGCCGGACAGGGGGTATTGGAAACATTCAGTACTTC
TRBD2,TRBV7-9,many,TRBJ2-1,CASSSPAPGRGDNEQFF,TGTGCCAGCAGCTCCCCGGCCCCGGGGAGGGGCGACAATGAGCAGTTCTTC
.,TRBV15,few,TRBJ2-5,CATSRGGVETQYF,TGTGCCACCAGCAGAGGGGGGGTGGAGACCCAGTACTTC
.,TRBV20-1,.,TRBJ1-2,CSAPKTGPFNYGYTF,TGCAGTGCTCCGAAAACAGGGCCCTTTAACTATGGCTACACCTTC
.,TRBV7-8,.,TRBJ1-4,CASSRSPGRNEKLFF,TGTGCCAGCAGCCGCTCGCCAGGGAGGAATGAAAAACTGTTTTTT
.,TRBV7-2,many,TRBJ2-4,CASSRDPINIQYF,TGTGCCAGCAGCAGGGACCCAATAAACATTCAGTACTTC
.,TRBV7-9,many,TRBJ2-7,CASSLEARPSSYEQYF,TGTGCCAGCAGCTTAGAGGCTAGGCCGAGCTCCTACGAGCAGTACTTC
TRBD2,TRBV6-2/TRBV6-3,many,TRBJ2-1,CASTQLAGGPVYNEQFF,TGTGCCAGCACCCAACTAGCGGGAGGGCCGGTTTACAATGAGCAGTTCTTC
.,TRBV12-3/TRBV12-4,many,TRBJ2-7,CASSPSLTGSYEQYF,TGTGCCAGCAGTCCCTCCCTGACCGGGTCCTACGAGCAGTACTTC
.,TRBV7-2,once,TRBJ1-3,CASSLEVSGNTIYF,TGTGCCAGCAGCTTAGAAGTCTCTGGAAACACCATATATTTT
.,TRBV11-2,many,TRBJ1-1,CASSLADGLPKALMNTEAFF,TGTGCCAGCAGCTTAGCCGATGGACTCCCCAAGGCCCTCATGAACACTGAAGCTTTCTTT
.,TRBV6-1,.,TRBJ2-5,CASTTSSWGRETQYF,TGTGCCAGCACCACCAGTTCGTGGGGCCGAGAGACCCAGTACTTC
.,TRBV7-3,many,TRBJ2-3,CASSPATITADTQYF,TGTGCCAGCAGCCCCGCTACGATCACCGCAGATACGCAGTATTTT
TRBD1,TRBV28,many,TRBJ1-2,CASSPDREAYGYTF,TGTGCCAGCAGCCCCGACAGGGAGGCCTATGGCTACACCTTC
TRBD2,TRBV11-3,many,TRBJ2-3,CASSLGTSGTNGDTQYF,TGTGCCAGCAGTCTCGGGACTAGCGGGACCAACGGGGATACGCAGTATTTT
TRBD2,TRBV20-1,many,TRBJ2-1,CSARDPLGRERQFF,TGCAGTGCTAGAGATCCTCTGGGGCGGGAGCGGCAGTTCTTC
TRBD1,TRBV10-3,many,TRBJ2-7,CAINPGQGYEQYF,TGTGCCATCAATCCGGGACAGGGCTACGAGCAGTACTTC
TRBD2,TRBV5-1,many,TRBJ2-1,CASSVKAGGAYNEQFF,TGCGCCAGCAGCGTGAAAGCGGGAGGCGCGTACAATGAGCAGTTCTTC
.,TRBV28,many,TRBJ1-2,CASSLQGFYGYTF,TGTGCCAGCAGCCTCCAGGGGTTCTATGGCTACACCTTC